These 6 T cell receptor beta chains were all obtained from the same sample, sequenced in a study of blood T cell repertoires in COVID-19. Using immunoSEQ multiplex PCR, the repertoire was profiled, and TCRdb retains in-frame clones only, with some absent. The sample comprises about 160,000 clones, approximately 90% of which are singletons, and around 3.9% rests with the top ten. What was sequenced was peripheral blood. These receptors all stem from a woman aged 55-70 years who had recovered from COVID-19.

J is TRBJ1-6 and V is TRBV5-3; 7 bases are a match to TRBD1. TRBV5-3 carries the ORF label, with uncertain function. The CDR3 is 16 residues long. V lost 1 base and J lost 0; bases outside the gene matches: 1. The CDR3 reads CARSLPGGSYNSPLHF. In DNA, the CDR3 is TGTGCCAGAAGCTTGCCAGGGGGCTCCTATAATTCACCCCTCCACTTT.

The chain uses TRBV24-1 and TRBJ1-6, with unresolved D. Germline V gene data show CDR1 as KGHDR and CDR2 as SFDVKD. The V end was cut by 3 bases, the J end by 10 bases, with 15 bases between. The length of the CDR3 is 15 residues. DNA of the CDR3: TGTGCCACCAGTGATCCAAAAAAAGGAGGATCACCCCTCCACTTT. Translation gives CATSDPKKGGSPLHF.

The chain recombines TRBV5-1 with TRBJ1-2, with D maybe TRBD1 (5 bases). Germline V gives CDR1 SGHRS, CDR2 YFSETQ. V was cut by 0 bases and J by 7 bases, with 10 bases left in between. This CDR3 comprises 13 residues. The DNA of the CDR3 is TGCGCCAGCAGCTTGGGGCAGGGTGGTGGCTACACCTTC. Amino acid sequence: CASSLGQGGGYTF.

The V and J genes are TRBV29-1 and TRBJ1-2, with D maybe TRBD1 (5 bases). This CDR3 has 14 amino acids. Germline V CDR1 and CDR2: SQVTM, ANQGSEA. V was shortened by 0 bases and J by 4 bases, with 12 bases between the two germline ends. CDR3 bases: TGCAGCGTTGAAGACACAGTGGGGGGCTATGGCTACACCTTC. It translates to CSVEDTVGGYGYTF.

The J gene is TRBJ2-5, the V gene TRBV6-6; 7 nucleotides align to TRBD1. The CDR3 loop spans 15 amino acids. Germline V gene lookup returns CDR1 MNHNY and CDR2 SVGAGI (reference sequence). Trimming cost V 7 bases and J 1 base; bases outside gene matches: 9. CDR3 loop: CASTNPHRGQETQYF. The CDR3 DNA sequence: TGTGCCAGCACCAACCCCCACAGGGGCCAAGAGACCCAGTACTTC.

The rearrangement uses TRBV2 and TRBJ1-5, with 9 bases that match TRBD1. Germline lookup yields CDR1 SNHLY and CDR2 FYNNEI. After removal of 8 bases from V and 7 bases from J, the junction contained 9 bases not matched to a gene. The CDR3 has 14 residues. The CDR3 protein is CASGRQGEGQPQHF. CDR3 coding DNA: TGTGCCAGCGGCAGACAGGGGGAAGGGCAGCCCCAGCATTTT.